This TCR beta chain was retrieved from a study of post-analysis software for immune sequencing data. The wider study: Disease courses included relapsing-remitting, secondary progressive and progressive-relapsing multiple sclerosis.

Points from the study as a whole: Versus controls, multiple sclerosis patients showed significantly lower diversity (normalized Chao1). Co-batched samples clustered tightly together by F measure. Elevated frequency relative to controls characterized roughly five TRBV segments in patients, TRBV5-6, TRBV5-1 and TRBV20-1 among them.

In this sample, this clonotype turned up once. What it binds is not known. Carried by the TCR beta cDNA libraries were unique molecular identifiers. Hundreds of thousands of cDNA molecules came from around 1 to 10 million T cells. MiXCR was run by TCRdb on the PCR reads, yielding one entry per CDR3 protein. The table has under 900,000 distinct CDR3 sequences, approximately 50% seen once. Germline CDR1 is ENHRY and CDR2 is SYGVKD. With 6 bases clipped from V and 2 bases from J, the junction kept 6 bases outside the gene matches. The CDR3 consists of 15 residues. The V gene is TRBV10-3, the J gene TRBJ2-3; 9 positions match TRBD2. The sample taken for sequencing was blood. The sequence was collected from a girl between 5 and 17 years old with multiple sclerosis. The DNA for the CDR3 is TGTGCCATCAGCCAGACTAGCGGCTACACAGATACGCAGTATTTT. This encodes CAISQTSGYTDTQYF.